These T cell receptor beta chains were read from a single sample in a study of blood T cell repertoires in COVID-19. Generated by immunoSEQ multiplex PCR, the TCRdb table keeps only in-frame clones and is missing some. The repertoire includes about 150,000 clones, roughly 84% of them detected once, and about 5% sits in the top ten. The sample was PBMCs or T cells enriched from blood (not recorded which). The receptors here all came from a man between 65 and 85 years old who had been exposed to COVID-19. The conserved cysteine and the conserved F or W are not part of the CDR3 here.

v_call	j_call	cdr3_length	cdr3_aa
TRBV12-2	TRBJ2-7	8	ASRLASEY
TRBV5-1	TRBJ2-7	12	ASSLLSGSYEQY
TRBV6-6	TRBJ2-3	14	ASSPQGAGGRDTQY
TRBV7-9	TRBJ2-2	13	ASSYSGSISGELF
TRBV7-8	TRBJ2-2	13	ASSFLKGLGGELF
TRBV27	TRBJ1-2	13	ASRRTDGPLYGYT
TRBV3-1/TRBV3-2	TRBJ2-5	14	ASSQDTGAIRKAQY
TRBV6-5	TRBJ2-1	9	ASSLGTEQF
TRBV7-7	TRBJ2-1	14	ASSKTGTSSYNEQF
TRBV6-5	TRBJ1-2	13	ASSRDRSTHYGYT
TRBV19	TRBJ1-3	11	ASSIGEWDTIY
TRBV2	TRBJ2-1	9	ASSDRDEQF
TRBV5-1	TRBJ2-7	13	ASSPGQGTTGEQY
TRBV7-2	TRBJ2-3	12	ASSRGTRLDTQY
TRBV24-1	TRBJ2-1	11	ATSDSAISRQF